The text below deals with one TCR beta chain. Method: immunoSEQ multiplex PCR; TCRdb's copy keeps in-frame clones and lacks some. Of about 680,000 clones detected, just over 90% appear once; the ten largest clones hold roughly 22%. The data are from a study of shared clonotypes between healthy human individuals. Terminally differentiated effector memory CD45RA+ cells were left out of the naive CD8 fraction, which was CD45RO-negative and positively selected for CCR7. Trimming removed 8 bases from V and 5 bases from J; junction bases left unmatched: 5. The germline gives CDR1 SNHLY, CDR2 FYNNEI. The length of the CDR3 is 12 residues.

This TCR was recovered from a man aged 25 to 40 in good health. The V and J genes are TRBV2 and TRBJ1-2; 7 bases align to TRBD1. The sequencing input was naive CD8+ T cells sorted from blood. The CDR3 region is CASQGVKYGYTF. CDR3 sequence (DNA): TGTGCCAGCCAGGGGGTTAAGTATGGCTACACCTTC.